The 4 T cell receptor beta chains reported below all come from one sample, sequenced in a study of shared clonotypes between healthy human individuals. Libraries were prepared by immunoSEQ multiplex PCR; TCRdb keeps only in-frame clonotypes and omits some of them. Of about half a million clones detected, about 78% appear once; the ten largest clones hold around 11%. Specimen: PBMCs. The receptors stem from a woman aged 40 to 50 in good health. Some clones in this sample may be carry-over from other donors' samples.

The CDR3 DNA reads TGTGCCAGCAGTTACCAGGGAAGAAATTATGAGCAGTTCTTC. Translating it yields CASSYQGRNYEQFF. The chain joins TRBV6-5 to TRBJ2-1, with D possibly matching TRBD1 (5 bases). The CDR3 has 14 residues. Looked up from germline, CDR1 is MNHEY and CDR2 is SVGAGI. V shed 2 bases and J shed 8 bases, with 13 bases lying between them.

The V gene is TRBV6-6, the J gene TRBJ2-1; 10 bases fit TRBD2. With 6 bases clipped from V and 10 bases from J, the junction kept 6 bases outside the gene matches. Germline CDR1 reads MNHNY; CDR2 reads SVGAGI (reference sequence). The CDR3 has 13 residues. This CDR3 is CASSPVAGGEQFF. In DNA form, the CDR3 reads TGTGCCAGCAGCCCCGTAGCGGGAGGAGAGCAGTTCTTC.

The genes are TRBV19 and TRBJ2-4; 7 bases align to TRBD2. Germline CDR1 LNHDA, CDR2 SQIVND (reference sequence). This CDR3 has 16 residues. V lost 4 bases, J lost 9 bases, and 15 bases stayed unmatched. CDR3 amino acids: CASSTWEGLMGSIQYF. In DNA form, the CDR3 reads TGTGCCAGTAGTACATGGGAGGGTTTGATGGGTAGCATTCAGTACTTC.

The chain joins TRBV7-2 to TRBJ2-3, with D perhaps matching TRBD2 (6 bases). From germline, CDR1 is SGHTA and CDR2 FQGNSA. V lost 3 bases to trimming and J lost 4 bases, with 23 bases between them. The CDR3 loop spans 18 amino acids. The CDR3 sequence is CASSLVRDFPGPPDTQYF. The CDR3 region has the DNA TGTGCCAGCAGCTTGGTTAGGGACTTTCCGGGTCCACCAGATACGCAGTATTTT. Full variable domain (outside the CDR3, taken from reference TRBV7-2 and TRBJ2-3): GAGVSQSPSNKVTEKGKDVELRCDPISGHTALYWYRQSLGQGLEFLIYFQGNSAPDKSGLPSDRFSAERTGGSVSTLTIQRTQQEDSAVYLCASSLVRDFPGPPDTQYFGPGTRLTVL.